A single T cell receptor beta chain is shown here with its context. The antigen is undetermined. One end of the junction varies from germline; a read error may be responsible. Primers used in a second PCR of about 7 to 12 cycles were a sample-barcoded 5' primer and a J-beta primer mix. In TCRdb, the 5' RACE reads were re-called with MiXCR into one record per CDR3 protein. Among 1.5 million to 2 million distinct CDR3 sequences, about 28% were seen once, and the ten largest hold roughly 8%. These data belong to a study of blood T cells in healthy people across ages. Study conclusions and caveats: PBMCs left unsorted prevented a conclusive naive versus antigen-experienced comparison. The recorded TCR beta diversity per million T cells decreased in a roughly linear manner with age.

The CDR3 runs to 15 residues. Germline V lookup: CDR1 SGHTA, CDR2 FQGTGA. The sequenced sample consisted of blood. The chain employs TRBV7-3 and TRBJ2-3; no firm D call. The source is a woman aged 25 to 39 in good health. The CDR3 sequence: CASNLTSLLTDTQYF. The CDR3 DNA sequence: TGTGCCAGCAACTTAACTTCCTTGCTCACAGATACGCAGTATTTT.